This TCR beta chain comes out of a study of regulatory T cells in long-lasting Graves disease. The V gene's germline CDR1 is ENHRY and CDR2 SYGVKD. V lost 6 bases, J lost 8 bases, and 8 bases stayed unmatched. This CDR3 has 13 amino acids. Time point: newly diagnosed GD, antithyroid drugs for less than 3 months. The authors made the TCR library using RNA they extracted from PBMCs. Both iRepertoire HTBI primers and Arm-PCR of CDR3 regions were used to build the TCR beta libraries. Each CDR3 protein gets one entry after TCRdb re-called the multiplex PCR reads with MiXCR. The sample lists about 620,000 distinct CDR3 sequences; roughly 15% were seen once. The same sample was also studied in work on T cells in Graves' hyperthyroidism and ophthalmopathy.

The starting material was peripheral blood mononuclear cells (PBMCs), obtained at new diagnosis, from a patient treated with antithyroid drugs. The chain joins TRBV10-3 to TRBJ2-7, with 9 bases lining up with TRBD1. The clonotype was recovered from a woman in her thirties with Graves disease. The CDR3 here is CAISERDREKQYF. The CDR3 DNA sequence: TGTGCCATCAGCGAAAGGGACAGGGAGAAGCAGTACTTC.